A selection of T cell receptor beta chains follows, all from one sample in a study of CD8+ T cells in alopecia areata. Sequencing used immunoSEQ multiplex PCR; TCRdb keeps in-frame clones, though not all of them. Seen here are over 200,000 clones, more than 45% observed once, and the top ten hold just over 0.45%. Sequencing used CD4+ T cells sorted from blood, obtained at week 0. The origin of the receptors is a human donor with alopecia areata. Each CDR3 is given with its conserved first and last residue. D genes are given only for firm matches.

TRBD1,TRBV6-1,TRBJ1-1,CASSDQGARTEAFF
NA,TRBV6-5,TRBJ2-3,CASQRDLTDTQYF
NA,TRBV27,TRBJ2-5,CASSSLGQETQYF
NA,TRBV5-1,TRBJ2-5,CASSLGLTQETQYF
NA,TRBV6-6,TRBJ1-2,CASSYEQGIYGYTF
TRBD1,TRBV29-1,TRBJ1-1,CSVGQGGAFF
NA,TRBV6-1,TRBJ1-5,CASSESPLGGTPQHF
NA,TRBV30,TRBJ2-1,CAWRTPEVPEQFF
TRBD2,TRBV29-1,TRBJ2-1,CSVEDAGLARNEQFF
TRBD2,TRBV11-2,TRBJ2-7,CASSYRGSMGEQYF
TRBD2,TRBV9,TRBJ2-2,CASSALMGSGSPGELFF
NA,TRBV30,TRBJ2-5,CAWSRETQYF
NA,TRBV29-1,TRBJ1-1,CSVRASRNTEAFF
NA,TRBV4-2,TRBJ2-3,CASSQTTLRLADTQYF
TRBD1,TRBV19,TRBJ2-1,CASSIADRVYNEQFF
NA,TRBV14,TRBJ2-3,CASSQDLYGGPTDTQYF
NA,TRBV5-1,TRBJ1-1,CASSLWGNTEAFF
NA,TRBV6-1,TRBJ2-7,CASLASRYEQYF
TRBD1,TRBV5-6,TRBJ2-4,CASSFDRGRGKNIQYF
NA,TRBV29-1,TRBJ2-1,CSVISRNEQFF
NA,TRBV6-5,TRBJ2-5,CASSYSGPRETQYF
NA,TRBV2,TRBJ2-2,CASSVQKHTGELFF
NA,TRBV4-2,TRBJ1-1,CASSQGRGGNTEAFF
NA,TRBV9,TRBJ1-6,CASSVGGGHSPLHF
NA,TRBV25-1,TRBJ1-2,CASSWTVSYGYTF
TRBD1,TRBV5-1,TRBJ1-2,CASSLDTGGASGYTF
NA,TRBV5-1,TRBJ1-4,CASRGSWDSGEKLFF
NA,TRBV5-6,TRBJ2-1,CASSLADGDEQFF
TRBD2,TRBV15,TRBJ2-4,CATSRDRGDIQYF
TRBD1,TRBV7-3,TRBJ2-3,CASSLQGADTQYF
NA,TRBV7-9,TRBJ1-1,CASSLEGDSAEAFF
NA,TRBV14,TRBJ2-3,CASSPAGYTQYF
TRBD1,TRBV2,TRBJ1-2,CASSIQTGGVYGYTF
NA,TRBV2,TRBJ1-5,CASSEQGVNQPQHF
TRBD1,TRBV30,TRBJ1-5,CAWSYRDRGPQPQHF
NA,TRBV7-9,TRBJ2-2,CASNVGSGLTGELFF
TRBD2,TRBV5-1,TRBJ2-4,CASSLGLAGDIQYF
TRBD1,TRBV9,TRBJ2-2,CASSTRQGRELFF
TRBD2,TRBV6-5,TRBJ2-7,CASSRTSGSSYEQYF
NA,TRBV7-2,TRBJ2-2,CASSFERKNTGELFF
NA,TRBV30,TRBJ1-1,CAWKEQLNTEAFF